This TCR beta chain was sequenced for a study of T cells in Graves' hyperthyroidism and ophthalmopathy. Every diagnosis used clinical symptoms, serum thyroxine and TRAb, thyroid ultrasound and orbital computed tomography. Roughly 9.1 ml of fresh peripheral blood supplied the PBMCs. Losses at the gene ends were 6 bases for V and 11 bases for J; bases not matched to a gene: 6. The CDR3 consists of 11 residues. Study-wide results and limits: Prediction of ophthalmopathy progression came a median around 6 months pre-onset.

At least ten counts were recorded for this clonotype. Antigen specificity is unknown. RNA transcripts provided the source from which TCR beta CDR3 regions were amplified. Initially, a first-round RT-PCR of the TCR CDR3 employed the HTBI primer set. TCRdb fed the multiplex PCR reads into MiXCR, producing one record per CDR3 protein. In the table there are about 640,000 distinct CDR3 sequences, roughly 20% of which are singletons. Sample: blood. The sequence came from a young man with Graves' ophthalmopathy. V is TRBV12-3 or TRBV12-4 and J is TRBJ1-1, with TRBD1 identical over 7 bases. CDR3 bases: TGTGCCAGCAGAACCGGGACAGACGCTTTCTTT. It translates to CASRTGTDAFF.